The T cell receptor beta chain under discussion was sequenced for a study of blood T cell repertoires in COVID-19. Trimming removed 1 base from V and 2 bases from J, with 15 bases in between. This CDR3 contains 16 residues. Germline V gene data show CDR1 as LGHDT and CDR2 as YNNKEL (reference sequence). TCRdb keeps only in-frame clones here, not all; method: immunoSEQ multiplex PCR. The sample contains 90,000 to 120,000 clones, just under 95% of which appear only once. This chain links TRBV3-1 (or the pseudogene TRBV3-2) with TRBJ2-7; perhaps TRBD1 as D (6 bases). The TCR sequence derives from a man in his 70s with acute or convalescent COVID-19. The specimen sequenced was peripheral blood. The CDR3 protein is CASSQGTGMGTYEQYF. The CDR3 nucleotides are TGTGCCAGCAGCCAAGGAACAGGGATGGGGACCTACGAGCAGTACTTC.